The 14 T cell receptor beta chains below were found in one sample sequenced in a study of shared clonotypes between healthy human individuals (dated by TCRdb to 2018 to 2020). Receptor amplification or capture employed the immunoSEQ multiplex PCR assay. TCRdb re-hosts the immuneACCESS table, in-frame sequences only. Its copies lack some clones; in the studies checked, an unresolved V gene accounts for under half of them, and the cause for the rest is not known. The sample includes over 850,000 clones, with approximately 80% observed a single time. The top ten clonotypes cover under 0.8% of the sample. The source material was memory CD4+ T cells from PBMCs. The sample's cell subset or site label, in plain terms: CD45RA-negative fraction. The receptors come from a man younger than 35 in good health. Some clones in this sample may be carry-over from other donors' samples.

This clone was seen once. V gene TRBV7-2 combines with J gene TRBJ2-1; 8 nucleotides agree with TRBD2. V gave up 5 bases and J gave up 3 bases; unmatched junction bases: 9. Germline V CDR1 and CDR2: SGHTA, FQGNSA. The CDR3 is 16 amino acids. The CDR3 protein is CASSPSGRLYYNEQFF. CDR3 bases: TGTGCCAGCAGCCCAAGCGGGAGATTGTACTACAATGAGCAGTTCTTC. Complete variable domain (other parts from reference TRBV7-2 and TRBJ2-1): GAGVSQSPSNKVTEKGKDVELRCDPISGHTALYWYRQSLGQGLEFLIYFQGNSAPDKSGLPSDRFSAERTGGSVSTLTIQRTQQEDSAVYLCASSPSGRLYYNEQFFGPGTRLTVL.

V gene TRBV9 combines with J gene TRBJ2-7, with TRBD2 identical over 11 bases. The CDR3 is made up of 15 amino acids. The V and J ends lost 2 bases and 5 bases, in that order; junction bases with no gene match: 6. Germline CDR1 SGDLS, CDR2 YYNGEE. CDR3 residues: CASSVTSGGLNEQYF. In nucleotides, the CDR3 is TGTGCCAGCAGCGTTACTAGCGGGGGTCTAAACGAGCAGTACTTC. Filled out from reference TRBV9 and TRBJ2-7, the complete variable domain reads DSGVTQTPKHLITATGQRVTLRCSPRSGDLSVYWYQQSLDQGLQFLIQYYNGEERAKGNILERFSAQQFPDLHSELNLSSLELGDSALYFCASSVTSGGLNEQYFGPGTRLTVT.

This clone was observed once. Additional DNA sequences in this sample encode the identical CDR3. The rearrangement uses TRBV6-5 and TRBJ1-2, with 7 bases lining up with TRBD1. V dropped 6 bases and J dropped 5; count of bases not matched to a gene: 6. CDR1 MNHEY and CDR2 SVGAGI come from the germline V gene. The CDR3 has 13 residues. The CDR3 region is CASRRDSNYGYTF. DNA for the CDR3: TGTGCCAGCAGACGGGACAGCAATTATGGCTACACCTTC.

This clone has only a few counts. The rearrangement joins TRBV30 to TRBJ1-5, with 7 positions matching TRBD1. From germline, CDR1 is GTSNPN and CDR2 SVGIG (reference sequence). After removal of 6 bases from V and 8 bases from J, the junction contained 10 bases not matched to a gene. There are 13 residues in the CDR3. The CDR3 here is CACNGQEWEPQHF. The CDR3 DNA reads TGTGCCTGCAACGGACAGGAATGGGAGCCCCAGCATTTT.

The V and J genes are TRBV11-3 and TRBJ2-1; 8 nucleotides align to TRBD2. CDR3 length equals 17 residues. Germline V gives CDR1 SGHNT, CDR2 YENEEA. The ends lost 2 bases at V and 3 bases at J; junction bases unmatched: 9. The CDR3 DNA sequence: TGTGCCAGCAGCTTAATCTTGAGCGGGAGAGGCTACAATGAGCAGTTCTTC. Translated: CASSLILSGRGYNEQFF.

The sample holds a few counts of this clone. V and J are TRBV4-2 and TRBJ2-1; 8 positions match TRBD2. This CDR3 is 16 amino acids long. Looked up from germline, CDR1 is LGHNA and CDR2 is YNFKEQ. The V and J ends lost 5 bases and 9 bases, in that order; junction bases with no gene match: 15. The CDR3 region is CASSYTGSGSGSEQFF. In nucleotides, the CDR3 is TGTGCCAGCAGCTATACAGGAAGCGGGAGTGGGAGTGAGCAGTTCTTC.

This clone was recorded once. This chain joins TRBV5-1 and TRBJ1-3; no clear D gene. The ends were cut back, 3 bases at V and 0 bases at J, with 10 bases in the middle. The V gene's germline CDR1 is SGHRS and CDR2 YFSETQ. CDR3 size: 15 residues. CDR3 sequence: CASSSGALSGNTIYF. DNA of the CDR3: TGCGCCAGCAGCTCAGGTGCCCTCTCTGGAAACACCATATATTTT.

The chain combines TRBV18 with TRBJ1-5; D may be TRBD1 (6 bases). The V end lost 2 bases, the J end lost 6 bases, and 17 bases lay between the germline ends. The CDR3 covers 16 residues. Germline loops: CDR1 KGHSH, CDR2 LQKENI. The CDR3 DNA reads TGTGCCAGCTCACCATCGAGCCAGGGGAGTAGTCAGCCCCAGCATTTT. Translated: CASSPSSQGSSQPQHF.

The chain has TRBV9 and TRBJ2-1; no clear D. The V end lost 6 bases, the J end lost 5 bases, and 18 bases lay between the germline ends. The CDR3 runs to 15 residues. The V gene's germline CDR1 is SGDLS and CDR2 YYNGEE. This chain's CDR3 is CASKFRSFNDNEQFF. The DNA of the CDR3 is TGTGCCAGCAAGTTCAGGAGTTTCAACGACAATGAGCAGTTCTTC.

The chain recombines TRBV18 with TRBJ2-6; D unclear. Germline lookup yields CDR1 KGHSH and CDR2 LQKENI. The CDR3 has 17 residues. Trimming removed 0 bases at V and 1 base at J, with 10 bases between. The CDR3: CASSPPILTSGANVLTF. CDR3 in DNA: TGTGCCAGCTCACCACCTATTCTCACATCTGGGGCCAACGTCCTGACTTTC.

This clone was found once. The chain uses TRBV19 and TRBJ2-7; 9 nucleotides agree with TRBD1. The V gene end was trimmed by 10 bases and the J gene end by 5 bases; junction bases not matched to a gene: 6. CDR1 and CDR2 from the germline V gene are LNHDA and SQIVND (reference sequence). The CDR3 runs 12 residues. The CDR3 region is CATGTGWNEQYF. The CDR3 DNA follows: TGTGCCACGGGGACAGGGTGGAACGAGCAGTACTTC.

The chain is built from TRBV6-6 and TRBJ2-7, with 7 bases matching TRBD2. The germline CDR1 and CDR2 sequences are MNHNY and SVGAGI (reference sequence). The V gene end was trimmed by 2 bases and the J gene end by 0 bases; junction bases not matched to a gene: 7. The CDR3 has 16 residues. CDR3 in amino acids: CASSYPSGVASYEQYF. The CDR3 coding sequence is TGTGCCAGCAGTTACCCGAGCGGGGTGGCCTCCTACGAGCAGTACTTC.

The CDR3 spells CASSLFGVGSQETQYF. Here the CDR3 DNA reads TGTGCCAGCAGTTTATTCGGGGTGGGCTCCCAAGAGACCCAGTACTTC. The chain uses TRBV27 and TRBJ2-5, with D possibly being TRBD2 (5 bases). The V and J ends lost 1 base and 1 base respectively, with 13 bases between them. Per the germline V gene, CDR1 is MNHEY and CDR2 is SMNVEV (reference sequence). This CDR3 is built from 16 residues.

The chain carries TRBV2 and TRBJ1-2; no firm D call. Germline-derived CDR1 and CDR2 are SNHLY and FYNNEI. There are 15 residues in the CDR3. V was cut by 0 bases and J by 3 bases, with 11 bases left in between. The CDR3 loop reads CASSEASQAYYGYTF. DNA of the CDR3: TGTGCCAGCAGTGAAGCGTCCCAGGCCTACTATGGCTACACCTTC.